The clone carrying this TCR beta chain showed up just once. These data come from a study of blood T cell repertoires in COVID-19. V gave up 4 bases and J gave up 5 bases, with 9 bases separating them. From germline, CDR1 is SGHRS and CDR2 YFSETQ. The CDR3 loop spans 12 amino acids. Assay: immunoSEQ multiplex PCR; the TCRdb copy retains only in-frame clones and omits some. The sample contains approximately 230,000 clones, about nine tenths of which appear only once. This clonotype originated in a man aged 25 to 40 who had recovered from COVID-19. The V gene is TRBV5-1, the J gene TRBJ1-1; the D is unclear. The source material was peripheral blood. The CDR3 sequence: CASSPVGTEAFF. The CDR3 bases are TGCGCCAGCAGCCCCGTCGGGACTGAAGCTTTCTTT.